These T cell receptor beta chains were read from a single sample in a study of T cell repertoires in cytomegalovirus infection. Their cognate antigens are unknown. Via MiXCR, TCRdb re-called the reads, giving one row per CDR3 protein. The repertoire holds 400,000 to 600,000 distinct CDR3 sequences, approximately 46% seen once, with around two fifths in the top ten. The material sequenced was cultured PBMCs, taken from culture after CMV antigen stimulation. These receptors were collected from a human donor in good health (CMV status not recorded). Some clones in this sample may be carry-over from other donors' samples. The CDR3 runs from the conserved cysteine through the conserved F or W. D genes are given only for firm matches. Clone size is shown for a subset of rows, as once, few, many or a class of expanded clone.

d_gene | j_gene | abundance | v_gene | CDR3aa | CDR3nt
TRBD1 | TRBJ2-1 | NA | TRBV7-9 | CASSLGGQGDYNEQFF | TGTGCCAGCAGCTTAGGGGGACAGGGGGACTACAATGAGCAGTTCTTC
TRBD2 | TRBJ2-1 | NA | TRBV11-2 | CASSFRGGRSGGKQFF | TGTGCCAGCAGCTTTCGGGGGGGGCGGAGCGGGGGCAAGCAGTTCTTC
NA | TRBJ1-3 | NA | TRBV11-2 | CASSLRGFSGNTIYF | TGTGCCAGCAGCCTTCGGGGTTTCTCTGGAAACACCATATATTTT
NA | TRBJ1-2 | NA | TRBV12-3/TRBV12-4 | CATSPHGYTF | TGTGCCACCTCCCCTCATGGCTACACCTTC
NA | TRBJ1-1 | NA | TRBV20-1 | CSAADGLNTEAFF | TGCAGTGCTGCGGACGGGTTGAACACTGAAGCTTTCTTT
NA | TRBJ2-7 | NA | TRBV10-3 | CAISESGSERYEQYF | TGTGCCATCAGTGAGTCGGGGAGTGAAAGGTACGAGCAGTACTTC
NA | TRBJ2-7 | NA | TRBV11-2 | CASSLGSPEQYF | TGTGCCAGCAGCTTGGGGAGCCCCGAGCAGTACTTC
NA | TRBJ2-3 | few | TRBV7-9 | CASSLPGDHGADTQYF | TGTGCCAGCAGCTTACCGGGGGACCATGGGGCAGATACGCAGTATTTT
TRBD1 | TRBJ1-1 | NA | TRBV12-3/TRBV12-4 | CASSFRTGATEAFF | TGTGCCAGCAGTTTTAGGACAGGGGCCACTGAAGCTTTCTTT
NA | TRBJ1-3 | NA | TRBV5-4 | CASSPQGINTIYF | TGTGCCAGCAGCCCACAGGGAATAAACACCATATATTTT